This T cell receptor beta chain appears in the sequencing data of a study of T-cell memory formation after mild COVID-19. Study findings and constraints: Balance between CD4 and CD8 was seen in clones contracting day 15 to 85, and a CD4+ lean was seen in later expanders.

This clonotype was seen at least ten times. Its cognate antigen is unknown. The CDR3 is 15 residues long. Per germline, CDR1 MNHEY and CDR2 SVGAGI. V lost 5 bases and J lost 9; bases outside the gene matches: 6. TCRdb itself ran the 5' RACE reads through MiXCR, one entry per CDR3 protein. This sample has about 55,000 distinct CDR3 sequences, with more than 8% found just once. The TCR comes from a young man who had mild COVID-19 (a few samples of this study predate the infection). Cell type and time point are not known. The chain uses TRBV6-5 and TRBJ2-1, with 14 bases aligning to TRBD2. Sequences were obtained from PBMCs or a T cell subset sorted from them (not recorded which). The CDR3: CASSRRGTSGGEQFF. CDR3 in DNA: TGTGCCAGCAGTCGAAGGGGGACTAGCGGGGGTGAGCAGTTCTTC.